A selection of T cell receptor beta chains follows, all from one sample in a study of blood T cell repertoires in COVID-19. TCRdb's copy holds only in-frame clones and misses some; the assay was immunoSEQ multiplex PCR. In the table there are some 190,000 clones, 85% to 90% of which are singletons. Source material: peripheral blood. These receptors originate from a human donor in a cohort sampled during active COVID-19. Both conserved end residues are part of each CDR3. Fields, in order: CDR3 protein, CDR3 DNA, clone size, V gene, J gene, D gene. The D gene is left open where the match is weak. The size entry is marked missing in some rows and otherwise reads once, few, many or a size class.

CASSHRQGRNEQYF	TGTGCCAGCAGCCACCGACAGGGAAGGAACGAGCAGTACTTC	-	TRBV3-1/TRBV3-2	TRBJ2-7	TRBD1
CASSPRGGGTNEKLFF	TGTGCCAGCAGCCCGAGAGGGGGGGGTACTAATGAAAAACTGTTTTTT	-	TRBV4-2	TRBJ1-4	-
CASSLAAGTGVYNEQFF	TGCGCCAGCAGCTTGGCGGCCGGGACAGGGGTCTACAATGAGCAGTTCTTC	-	TRBV5-1	TRBJ2-1	TRBD1
CASSVRPGQSNYGYTF	TGTGCCAGCAGCGTTAGGCCGGGACAGTCTAACTATGGCTACACCTTC	-	TRBV7-6	TRBJ1-2	TRBD1
CASSQDNGWGYTF	TGCGCCAGCAGCCAAGATAACGGGTGGGGCTACACCTTC	many	TRBV4-3	TRBJ1-2	-
CASSFGGRPETQYF	TGTGCCAGCAGTTTTGGCGGGAGACCAGAGACCCAGTACTTC	-	TRBV27	TRBJ2-5	TRBD2
CAWSATGGRNSPLHF	TGTGCCTGGAGTGCCACAGGGGGCCGTAATTCACCCCTCCACTTT	-	TRBV30	TRBJ1-6	TRBD1
CASSLASGLNYGYTF	TGCGCCAGCAGCTTGGCTTCAGGCCTTAACTATGGCTACACCTTC	-	TRBV5-1	TRBJ1-2	-
CASSSSQGARNTEAFF	TGCGCCAGCAGCTCATCACAGGGGGCAAGGAACACTGAAGCTTTCTTT	-	TRBV5-1	TRBJ1-1	TRBD1
CASSQEPQVSTDTQYF	TGCGCCAGCAGCCAAGAGCCACAAGTCAGCACAGATACGCAGTATTTT	-	TRBV4-3	TRBJ2-3	-
CASSRDRGRNQPQHF	TGTGCCAGCAGTAGGGACAGGGGCCGAAATCAGCCCCAGCATTTT	-	TRBV6-5	TRBJ1-5	TRBD1
CASSLGTAGGAFF	TGTGCCAGCAGCCTCGGGACGGCGGGGGGAGCTTTCTTT	-	TRBV11-2	TRBJ1-1	-
CATTQRPGNDEQYF	TGTGCCACCACTCAACGCCCAGGGAACGACGAGCAGTACTTC	-	TRBV15	TRBJ2-7	-
CSASSTTGRYGYTF	TGCAGTGCTAGTTCCACGACAGGGAGGTATGGCTACACCTTC	-	TRBV20-1	TRBJ1-2	TRBD1
CASRVGQASTGELFF	TGTGCCAGCAGAGTGGGACAGGCCTCCACCGGGGAGCTGTTTTTT	-	TRBV2	TRBJ2-2	TRBD1
CASSQERGGQGHNQPQHF	TGCGCCAGCAGCCAAGAACGGGGAGGACAGGGTCACAATCAGCCCCAGCATTTT	-	TRBV4-3	TRBJ1-5	TRBD1
CAIRREILTEAFF	TGTGCCATCAGGAGGGAAATACTAACTGAAGCTTTCTTT	-	TRBV10-3	TRBJ1-1	-
CASSQDRGAGQPQHF	TGCGCCAGCAGCCAAGACAGGGGGGCGGGTCAGCCCCAGCATTTT	-	TRBV4-3	TRBJ1-5	TRBD1
CASSIGGVGPQHF	TGTGCCAGTAGTATCGGGGGGGTGGGGCCCCAGCATTTT	-	TRBV19	TRBJ1-5	-
CASSQDRGIRDTEAFF	TGCGCCAGCAGCCAAGATAGGGGAATAAGGGACACTGAAGCTTTCTTT	-	TRBV4-3	TRBJ1-1	-
CASSAENTGELFF	TGTGCCAGCAGTGCAGAGAACACCGGGGAGCTGTTTTTT	-	TRBV2	TRBJ2-2	-
CASSLRAPRGTNEKLFF	TGTGCCAGCAGCCTACGAGCTCCCAGGGGAACTAATGAAAAACTGTTTTTT	-	TRBV11-2	TRBJ1-4	-
CASSLVGQSQETQYF	TGTGCCAGCAGCTTAGTAGGACAGTCCCAAGAGACCCAGTACTTC	-	TRBV11-2	TRBJ2-5	-
CASSFGWGVTNQPQHF	TGTGCCAGCAGTTTCGGGTGGGGGGTGACGAATCAGCCCCAGCATTTT	-	TRBV28	TRBJ1-5	-
CASSAGLGGYTF	TGTGCCAGCAGTGCAGGGTTAGGGGGCTACACCTTC	-	TRBV2	TRBJ1-2	-
CASRRDRGLAYEQYF	TGCGCCAGCAGACGGGACAGGGGGCTTGCCTACGAGCAGTACTTC	-	TRBV5-1	TRBJ2-7	TRBD1
CASSEKRVQSYNEQFF	TGTGCCAGCAGCGAAAAGCGGGTACAATCCTACAATGAGCAGTTCTTC	-	TRBV6-6	TRBJ2-1	-
CASSKLQGSNEQFF	TGTGCCAGCAGCAAACTACAGGGTTCCAATGAGCAGTTCTTC	-	TRBV21-1	TRBJ2-1	-
CASSLAPGQGNSPLHF	TGTGCCAGCAGCTTAGCTCCCGGACAGGGGAATTCACCCCTCCACTTT	-	TRBV7-2	TRBJ1-6	TRBD1
CASSETGEGLGYTF	TGTGCCAGCAGTGAAACAGGGGAAGGGCTTGGCTACACCTTC	-	TRBV6-1	TRBJ1-2	TRBD1